A selection of T cell receptor beta chains follows, all from one sample in a study of blood T cell repertoires in COVID-19. Only in-frame clones appear in the TCRdb table, and some are missing; sequencing was by immunoSEQ multiplex PCR. The table lists roughly 190,000 clones, 75% to 85% of them singletons. Sequenced input: peripheral blood. These receptors all stem from a man in his 60s with acute or convalescent COVID-19. CDR3s include the opening cysteine and the closing phenylalanine or tryptophan. The D gene is left open where the match is weak. Clone size is not always given. Where it is, it says once, few, many or a class for expanded clones.

V gene	clone size	J gene	D gene	CDR3 protein	CDR3 DNA
TRBV5-1	NA	TRBJ2-7	NA	CASSLAISYEQYF	TGCGCCAGCAGCTTGGCCATCAGCTACGAGCAGTACTTC
TRBV3-1/TRBV3-2	once	TRBJ1-6	TRBD1	CASSQERTGYDSPLHF	TGTGCCAGCAGCCAAGAAAGGACAGGGTATGATTCACCCCTCCACTTT
TRBV6-2/TRBV6-3	NA	TRBJ2-2	NA	CASSLRGTGELFF	TGTGCCAGCAGTCTTCGGGGAACCGGGGAGCTGTTTTTT
TRBV11-2	NA	TRBJ2-5	NA	CASSPLSAEQETQYF	TGTGCCAGCAGCCCTCTAAGTGCGGAGCAAGAGACCCAGTACTTC
TRBV11-2	NA	TRBJ2-5	TRBD2	CASSFSYLIAGLGQETQYF	TGTGCCAGCAGCTTTTCCTATCTTATAGCGGGACTGGGCCAAGAGACCCAGTACTTC
TRBV7-3	NA	TRBJ2-1	NA	CASSQTLARGYNEQFF	TGTGCCAGCAGCCAGACCCTTGCCCGCGGTTACAATGAGCAGTTCTTC
TRBV5-4	NA	TRBJ2-7	NA	CASSFGYEQYF	TGTGCCAGCAGCTTCGGGTACGAGCAGTACTTC
TRBV19	many	TRBJ2-1	NA	CASSIRDKYEQFF	TGTGCCAGTAGTATCCGGGACAAATATGAGCAGTTCTTC
TRBV5-1	NA	TRBJ1-5	NA	CASSLTGNSNQPQHF	TGCGCCAGCAGCTTAACAGGGAATAGCAATCAGCCCCAGCATTTT
TRBV7-8	NA	TRBJ2-3	NA	CASSSWGPSTDTQYF	TGTGCCAGCAGCTCTTGGGGGCCGAGCACAGATACGCAGTATTTT
TRBV7-8	NA	TRBJ1-4	TRBD1	CASSPTGASNEKLFF	TGTGCCAGCAGCCCCACAGGGGCTTCTAATGAAAAACTGTTTTTT
TRBV6-5	NA	TRBJ2-4	NA	CASRVDGGNIQYF	TGTGCCAGCAGGGTGGACGGGGGAAACATTCAGTACTTC
TRBV27	NA	TRBJ1-2	TRBD1	CASSLRGQDYGYTF	TGTGCCAGCAGTTTACGCGGACAGGACTATGGCTACACCTTC
TRBV2	once	TRBJ2-1	NA	CATTPGVYNEQFF	TGTGCCACCACCCCGGGGGTCTACAATGAGCAGTTCTTC
TRBV7-3	NA	TRBJ2-2	NA	CASSRDRSGELFF	TGTGCCAGCAGCCGCGACAGGTCGGGGGAGCTGTTTTTT
TRBV18	once	TRBJ2-1	NA	CASSPVGSGYNEQFF	TGTGCCAGCTCACCAGTGGGTAGCGGCTACAATGAGCAGTTCTTC
TRBV7-9	NA	TRBJ1-6	TRBD1	CASSLREGAGNSPLHF	TGTGCCAGCAGCTTACGAGAGGGGGCAGGCAATTCACCCCTCCACTTT
TRBV19	NA	TRBJ1-2	TRBD1	CASNSPTGEYGYTF	TGTGCCAGTAACAGTCCGACAGGGGAGTATGGCTACACCTTC
TRBV19	NA	TRBJ1-1	TRBD1	CASISGTGGNEAFF	TGTGCCAGTATTTCCGGGACAGGGGGAAATGAAGCTTTCTTT
TRBV7-3	NA	TRBJ2-4	TRBD2	CASSLAPSGAKNIQYF	TGTGCCAGCAGCTTGGCCCCTAGCGGAGCCAAAAACATTCAGTACTTC
TRBV4-1	NA	TRBJ2-1	TRBD2	CASSQFAGTSGNEQFF	TGCGCCAGCAGCCAATTCGCCGGGACTAGCGGCAATGAGCAGTTCTTC
TRBV19	NA	TRBJ2-7	TRBD1	CASSEDRSQQYF	TGTGCCAGTAGCGAGGACAGGTCCCAGCAGTACTTC
TRBV6-5	NA	TRBJ2-5	NA	CASSYSQGGQTQYF	TGTGCCAGCAGTTACTCGCAGGGAGGACAGACCCAGTACTTC
TRBV18	NA	TRBJ1-6	NA	CASSPSPPQGDNSPLHF	TGTGCCAGCTCACCATCTCCTCCCCAGGGTGATAATTCACCCCTCCACTTT
TRBV11-2	NA	TRBJ2-1	NA	CASRMTARKIHNEQFF	TGTGCCAGCCGAATGACAGCCCGTAAAATCCACAATGAGCAGTTCTTC
TRBV28	NA	TRBJ2-1	TRBD2	CASSHEREAFPGSYNEQFF	TGTGCCAGCAGCCATGAGCGGGAGGCATTCCCTGGCTCCTACAATGAGCAGTTCTTC
TRBV7-8	NA	TRBJ1-4	TRBD1	CASSRGGGYEKLFF	TGTGCCAGCAGCCGAGGGGGCGGTTATGAAAAACTGTTTTTT
TRBV6-5	NA	TRBJ2-3	TRBD2	CASSRAGARTDTQYF	TGTGCCAGCAGTAGAGCGGGGGCTCGCACAGATACGCAGTATTTT
TRBV5-1	NA	TRBJ2-1	NA	CASSLGGRENEQFF	TGCGCCAGCAGTTTAGGGGGAAGGGAAAATGAGCAGTTCTTC
TRBV19	NA	TRBJ1-2	NA	CASSIVNTGLAYGYTF	TGTGCCAGTAGTATAGTCAATACGGGTCTCGCCTATGGCTACACCTTC
TRBV15	NA	TRBJ1-2	NA	CATSRDRTAIVSYGYTF	TGTGCCACCAGCAGAGATCGTACAGCAATAGTATCCTATGGCTACACCTTC
TRBV24-1	NA	TRBJ2-3	NA	CATREGRGPDTQYF	TGTGCCACCAGGGAGGGGAGAGGACCAGATACGCAGTATTTT
TRBV3-1/TRBV3-2	NA	TRBJ1-2	TRBD1	CASSNDDRVKNGYTF	TGTGCCAGCAGCAATGACGACAGGGTGAAGAATGGCTACACCTTC
TRBV5-1	NA	TRBJ2-2	NA	CASSPGTLMVGELFF	TGCGCCAGCAGCCCGGGGACTTTAATGGTCGGGGAGCTGTTTTTT
TRBV2	NA	TRBJ2-3	NA	CASSEGTQTDTQYF	TGTGCCAGCAGTGAAGGGACTCAGACAGATACGCAGTATTTT
TRBV5-8	NA	TRBJ1-1	TRBD1	CASSGGPPGTGGEIEAFF	TGTGCCAGCAGCGGAGGACCTCCCGGGACAGGGGGTGAGATTGAAGCTTTCTTT
TRBV9	NA	TRBJ2-7	TRBD2	CASSPRSGAYEQYF	TGTGCCAGCAGCCCCCGTAGCGGGGCCTACGAGCAGTACTTC
TRBV27	NA	TRBJ2-2	NA	CASRTFMGTPNTGELFF	TGTGCCAGCAGGACCTTTATGGGGACACCGAACACCGGGGAGCTGTTTTTT
TRBV7-9	NA	TRBJ1-3	NA	CASSLAGLREAGNTIYF	TGTGCCAGCAGCTTAGCGGGCCTGCGCGAAGCTGGAAACACCATATATTTT
TRBV7-8	NA	TRBJ1-5	NA	CASSLGRDQPQHF	TGTGCCAGCAGCTTAGGCAGGGATCAGCCCCAGCATTTT
TRBV3-1/TRBV3-2	NA	TRBJ1-4	TRBD1	CASSQRDRGRGKLFF	TGTGCCAGCAGCCAAAGGGACAGGGGGCGAGGAAAACTGTTTTTT
TRBV27	NA	TRBJ1-2	NA	CASSFRSHYGYTF	TGTGCCAGCAGTTTCAGGTCCCACTATGGCTACACCTTC
TRBV15	NA	TRBJ2-3	NA	CATSPGERYADTQYF	TGTGCCACCAGCCCCGGGGAGCGGTATGCAGATACGCAGTATTTT
TRBV5-5	few	TRBJ1-5	NA	CASSSGIRYNTHQPQHF	TGTGCCAGCAGCTCCGGGATCCGATATAACACCCATCAGCCCCAGCATTTT
TRBV6-1	few	TRBJ1-2	TRBD1	CASSEAGQGYYGYTF	TGTGCCAGCAGTGAAGCAGGACAGGGTTACTATGGCTACACCTTC
TRBV6-5	NA	TRBJ2-2	NA	CASSYSLTGELFF	TGTGCCAGCAGTTACTCCCTCACCGGGGAGCTGTTTTTT
TRBV4-1	once	TRBJ2-7	NA	CASSRIQGIYEQYF	TGCGCCAGCAGTCGGATTCAGGGGATCTACGAGCAGTACTTC
TRBV4-1	NA	TRBJ2-5	TRBD2	CASSQDRVAGGETQYF	TGCGCCAGCAGCCAAGATCGAGTAGCGGGAGGGGAGACCCAGTACTTC
TRBV7-8	NA	TRBJ1-1	NA	CASSLDRVGNTEAFF	TGTGCCAGCAGCTTAGACAGGGTAGGGAACACTGAAGCTTTCTTT
TRBV30	NA	TRBJ1-5	NA	CAWSLGKGALGNQPQHF	TGTGCCTGGAGTCTGGGGAAAGGGGCGCTGGGCAATCAGCCCCAGCATTTT